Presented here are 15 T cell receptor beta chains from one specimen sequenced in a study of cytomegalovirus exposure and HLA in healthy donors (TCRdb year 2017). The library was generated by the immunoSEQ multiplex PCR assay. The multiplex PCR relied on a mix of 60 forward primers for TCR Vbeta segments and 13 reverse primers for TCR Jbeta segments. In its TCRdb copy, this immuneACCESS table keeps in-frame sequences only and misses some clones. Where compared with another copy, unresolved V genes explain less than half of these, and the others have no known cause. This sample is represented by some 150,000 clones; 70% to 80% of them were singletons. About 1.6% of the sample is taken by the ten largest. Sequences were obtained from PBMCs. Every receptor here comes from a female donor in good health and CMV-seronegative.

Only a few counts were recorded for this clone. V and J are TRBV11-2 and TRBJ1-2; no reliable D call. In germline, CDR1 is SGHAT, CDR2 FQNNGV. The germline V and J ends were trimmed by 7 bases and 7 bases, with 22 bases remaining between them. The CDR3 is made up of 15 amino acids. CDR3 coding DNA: TGTGCCAGCACGACAACGACCGGAAAGGCTTCTGGCTACACCTTC. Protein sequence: CASTTTTGKASGYTF.

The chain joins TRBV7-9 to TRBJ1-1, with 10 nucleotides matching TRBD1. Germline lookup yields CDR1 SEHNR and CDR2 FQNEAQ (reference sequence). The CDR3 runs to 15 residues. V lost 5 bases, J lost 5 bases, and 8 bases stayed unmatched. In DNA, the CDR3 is TGTGCCAGCAGCACTCAAAGGACAGGGGGTACTGAAGCTTTCTTT. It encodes CASSTQRTGGTEAFF.

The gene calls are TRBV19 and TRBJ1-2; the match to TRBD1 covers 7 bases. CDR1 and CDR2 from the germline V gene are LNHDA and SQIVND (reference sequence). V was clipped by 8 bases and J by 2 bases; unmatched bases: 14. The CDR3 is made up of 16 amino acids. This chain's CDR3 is CASHQGSGGRNYGYTF. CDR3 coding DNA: TGTGCCAGTCACCAAGGTTCAGGGGGTAGGAACTATGGCTACACCTTC. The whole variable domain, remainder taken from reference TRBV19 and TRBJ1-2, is DGGITQSPKYLFRKEGQNVTLSCEQNLNHDAMYWYRQDPGQGLRLIYYSQIVNDFQKGDIAEGYSVSREKKESFPLTVTSAQKNPTAFYLCASHQGSGGRNYGYTFGSGTRLTVV.

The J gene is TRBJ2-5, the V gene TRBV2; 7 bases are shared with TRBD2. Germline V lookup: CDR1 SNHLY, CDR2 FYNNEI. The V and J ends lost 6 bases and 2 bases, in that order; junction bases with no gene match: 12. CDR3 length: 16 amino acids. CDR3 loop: CASRGGRASIQETQYF. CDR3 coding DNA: TGTGCCAGCAGGGGAGGGAGGGCCTCAATACAAGAGACCCAGTACTTC. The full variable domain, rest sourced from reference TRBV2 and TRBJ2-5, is EPEVTQTPSHQVTQMGQEVILRCVPISNHLYFYWYRQILGQKVEFLVSFYNNEISEKSEIFDDQFSVERPDGSNFTLKIRSTKLEDSAMYFCASRGGRASIQETQYFGPGTRLLVL.

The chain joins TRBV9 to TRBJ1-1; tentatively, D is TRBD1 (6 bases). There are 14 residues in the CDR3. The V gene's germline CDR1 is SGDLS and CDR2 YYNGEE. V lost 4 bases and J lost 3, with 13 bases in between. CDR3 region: CASSPRGAYTEAFF. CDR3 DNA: TGTGCCAGCAGCCCCCGGGGGGCATACACTGAAGCTTTCTTT.

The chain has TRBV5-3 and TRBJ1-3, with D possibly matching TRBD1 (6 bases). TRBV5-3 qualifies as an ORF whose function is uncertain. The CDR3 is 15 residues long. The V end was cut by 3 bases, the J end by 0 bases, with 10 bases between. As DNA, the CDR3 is TGTGCCAGAAGCTCGGACAGCTGCTCTGGAAACACCATATATTTT. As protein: CARSSDSCSGNTIYF.

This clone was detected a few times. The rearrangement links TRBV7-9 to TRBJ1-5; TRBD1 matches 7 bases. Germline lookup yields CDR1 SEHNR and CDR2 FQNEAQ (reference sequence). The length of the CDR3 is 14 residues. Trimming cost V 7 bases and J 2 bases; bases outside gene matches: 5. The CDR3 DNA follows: TGTGCCAGCATCGACAGGGACGGCAATCAGCCCCAGCATTTT. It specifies CASIDRDGNQPQHF.

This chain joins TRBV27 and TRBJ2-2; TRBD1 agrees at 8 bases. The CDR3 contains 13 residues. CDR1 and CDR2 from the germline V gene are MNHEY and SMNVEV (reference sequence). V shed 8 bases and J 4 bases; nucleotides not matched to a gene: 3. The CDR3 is CASSGQATGELFF. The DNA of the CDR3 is TGTGCCAGCTCGGGACAGGCCACCGGGGAGCTGTTTTTT.

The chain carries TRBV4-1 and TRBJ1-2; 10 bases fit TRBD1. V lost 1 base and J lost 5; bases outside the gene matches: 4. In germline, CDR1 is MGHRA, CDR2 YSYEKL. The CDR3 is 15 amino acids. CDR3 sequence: CASSQGQGASYGYTF. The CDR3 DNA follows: TGCGCCAGCAGCCAAGGACAGGGGGCCTCTTATGGCTACACCTTC.

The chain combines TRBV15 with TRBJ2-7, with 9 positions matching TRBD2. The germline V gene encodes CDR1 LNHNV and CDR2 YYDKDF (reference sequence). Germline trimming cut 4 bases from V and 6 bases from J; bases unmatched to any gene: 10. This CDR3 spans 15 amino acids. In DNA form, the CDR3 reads TGTGCCACCAGCACTCATAGCGGGAGTCGTCTCGAGCAGTACTTC. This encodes CATSTHSGSRLEQYF.

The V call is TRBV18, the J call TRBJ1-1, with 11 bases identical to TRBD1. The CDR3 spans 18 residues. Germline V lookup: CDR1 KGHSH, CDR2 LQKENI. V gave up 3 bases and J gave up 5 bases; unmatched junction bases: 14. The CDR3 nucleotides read TGTGCCAGCTCACCTTCGGCGTTGGGACAGGGGGTTTGGACTGAAGCTTTCTTT. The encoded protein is CASSPSALGQGVWTEAFF.

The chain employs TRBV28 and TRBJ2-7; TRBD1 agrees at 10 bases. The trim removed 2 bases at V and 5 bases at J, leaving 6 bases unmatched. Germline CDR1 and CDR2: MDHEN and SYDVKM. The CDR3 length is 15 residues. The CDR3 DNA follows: TGTGCCAGCAGTTTAGCCGGGACAGGGGACGACGAGCAGTACTTC. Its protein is CASSLAGTGDDEQYF. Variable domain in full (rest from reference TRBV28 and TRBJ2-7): DVKVTQSSRYLVKRTGEKVFLECVQDMDHENMFWYRQDPGLGLRLIYFSYDVKMKEKGDIPEGYSVSREKKERFSLILESASTNQTSMYLCASSLAGTGDDEQYFGPGTRLTVT.

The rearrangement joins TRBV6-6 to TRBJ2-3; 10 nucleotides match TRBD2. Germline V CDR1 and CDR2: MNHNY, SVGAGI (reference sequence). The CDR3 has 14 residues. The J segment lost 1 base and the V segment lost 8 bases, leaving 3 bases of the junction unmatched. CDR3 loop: CASALAGGTDTQYF. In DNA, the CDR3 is TGTGCCAGCGCCCTAGCGGGAGGCACAGATACGCAGTATTTT.

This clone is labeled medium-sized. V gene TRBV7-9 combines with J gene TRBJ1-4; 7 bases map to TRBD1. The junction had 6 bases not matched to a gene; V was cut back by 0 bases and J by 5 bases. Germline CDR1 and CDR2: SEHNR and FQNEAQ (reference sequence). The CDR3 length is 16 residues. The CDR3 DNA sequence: TGTGCCAGCAGCTTAGCGTGGGGGACAGAAAATGAAAAACTGTTTTTT. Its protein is CASSLAWGTENEKLFF.

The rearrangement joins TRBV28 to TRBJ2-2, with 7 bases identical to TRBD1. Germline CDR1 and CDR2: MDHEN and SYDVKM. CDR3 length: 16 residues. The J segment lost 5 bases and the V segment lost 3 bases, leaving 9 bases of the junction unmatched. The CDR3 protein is CASSLMGQKRTGELFF. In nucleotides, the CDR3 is TGTGCCAGCAGTTTGATGGGACAGAAGAGGACCGGGGAGCTGTTTTTT.